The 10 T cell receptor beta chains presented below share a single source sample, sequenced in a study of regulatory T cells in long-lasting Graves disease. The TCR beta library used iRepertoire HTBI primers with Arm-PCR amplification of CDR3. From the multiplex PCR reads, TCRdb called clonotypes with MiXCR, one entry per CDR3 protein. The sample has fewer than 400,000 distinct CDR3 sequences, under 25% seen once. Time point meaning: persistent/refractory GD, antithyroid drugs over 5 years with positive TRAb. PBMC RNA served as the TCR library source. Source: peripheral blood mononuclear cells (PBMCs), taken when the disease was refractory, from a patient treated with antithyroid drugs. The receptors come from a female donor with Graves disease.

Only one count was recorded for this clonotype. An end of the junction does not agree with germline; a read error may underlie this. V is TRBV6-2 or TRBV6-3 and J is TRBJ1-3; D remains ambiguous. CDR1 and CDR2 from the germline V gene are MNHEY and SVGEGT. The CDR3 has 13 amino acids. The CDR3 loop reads CASAGDSGNTIHF. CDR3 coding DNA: TGTGCCAGCGCCGGGGATAGTGGAAACACCATACATTTT.

CDR3 region: CASSPDRGLFRPQHF. CDR3 in DNA: TGTGCCAGCTCACCGGACAGGGGGCTGTTTCGGCCCCAGCATTTT. The chain uses TRBV18 and TRBJ1-5; 11 bases match TRBD1. V trimming: 3 bases; J trimming: 9 bases; junction bases outside the gene matches: 7. The CDR3 sequence is 15 residues long. The germline V gene encodes CDR1 KGHSH and CDR2 LQKENI.

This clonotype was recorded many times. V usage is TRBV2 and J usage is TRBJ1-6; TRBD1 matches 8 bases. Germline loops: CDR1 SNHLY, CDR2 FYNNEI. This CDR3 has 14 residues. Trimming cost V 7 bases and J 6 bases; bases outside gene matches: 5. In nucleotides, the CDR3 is TGTGCCAGCATGAGCAGGGGGCCTAATTCACCCCTCCACTTT. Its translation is CASMSRGPNSPLHF.

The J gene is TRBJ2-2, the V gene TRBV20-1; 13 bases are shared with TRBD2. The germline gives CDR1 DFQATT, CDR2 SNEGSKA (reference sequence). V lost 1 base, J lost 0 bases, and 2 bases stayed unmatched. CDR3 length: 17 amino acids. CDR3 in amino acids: CSARGLAGGSNTGELFF. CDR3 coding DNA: TGCAGTGCTAGAGGACTAGCGGGAGGCTCGAACACCGGGGAGCTGTTTTTT.

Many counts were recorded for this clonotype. Here the CDR3 reads CASSSLAVYEQYF. DNA of the CDR3: TGTGCCAGCAGCTCTTTAGCAGTCTACGAGCAGTACTTC. The chain has TRBV7-9 and TRBJ2-7; D call uncertain. Germline CDR1 reads SEHNR; CDR2 reads FQNEAQ (reference sequence). This CDR3 is 13 amino acids long. The ends were cut back, 4 bases at V and 3 bases at J, with 10 bases in the middle.

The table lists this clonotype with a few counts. CDR3 in amino acids: CASSSSGTEYNEQFF. The CDR3 coding sequence is TGTGCCAGCAGCTCCTCCGGGACAGAGTACAATGAGCAGTTCTTC. V usage is TRBV7-3 and J usage is TRBJ2-1; 7 nucleotides align to TRBD1. V shed 4 bases, J shed 4 bases, and the junction held 7 bases outside the gene matches. The CDR3 runs 15 residues. The V gene's germline CDR1 is SGHTA and CDR2 FQGTGA.

The DNA for the CDR3 is TGTGCCATCACCGGCTCAGGGAATGAGCAGTTCTTC. Encoded protein: CAITGSGNEQFF. The gene calls are TRBV10-3 and TRBJ2-1; perhaps TRBD1 as D (5 bases). V was trimmed by 7 bases and J by 7 bases, leaving 11 bases between them. The CDR3 is made up of 12 amino acids. In germline, CDR1 is ENHRY, CDR2 SYGVKD.

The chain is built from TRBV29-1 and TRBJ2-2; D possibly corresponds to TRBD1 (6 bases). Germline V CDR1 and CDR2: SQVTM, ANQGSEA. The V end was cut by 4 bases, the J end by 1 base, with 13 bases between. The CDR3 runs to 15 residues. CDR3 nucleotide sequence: TGCAGCGTTGGGGGCCCGGGACAGAACACCGGGGAGCTGTTTTTT. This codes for CSVGGPGQNTGELFF.

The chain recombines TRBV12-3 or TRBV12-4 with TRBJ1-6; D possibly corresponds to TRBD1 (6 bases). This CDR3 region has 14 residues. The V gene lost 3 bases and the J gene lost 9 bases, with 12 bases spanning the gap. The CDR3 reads CASSFQGLGSPLHF. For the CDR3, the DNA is TGTGCCAGCAGTTTCCAGGGGCTTGGTTCACCCCTCCACTTT.

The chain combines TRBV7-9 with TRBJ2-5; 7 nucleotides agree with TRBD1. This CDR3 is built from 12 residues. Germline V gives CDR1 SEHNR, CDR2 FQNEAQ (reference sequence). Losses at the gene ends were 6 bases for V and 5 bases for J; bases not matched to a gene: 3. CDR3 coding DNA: TGTGCCAGCAGGAAAGGGGGCGAGACCCAGTACTTC. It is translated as CASRKGGETQYF.